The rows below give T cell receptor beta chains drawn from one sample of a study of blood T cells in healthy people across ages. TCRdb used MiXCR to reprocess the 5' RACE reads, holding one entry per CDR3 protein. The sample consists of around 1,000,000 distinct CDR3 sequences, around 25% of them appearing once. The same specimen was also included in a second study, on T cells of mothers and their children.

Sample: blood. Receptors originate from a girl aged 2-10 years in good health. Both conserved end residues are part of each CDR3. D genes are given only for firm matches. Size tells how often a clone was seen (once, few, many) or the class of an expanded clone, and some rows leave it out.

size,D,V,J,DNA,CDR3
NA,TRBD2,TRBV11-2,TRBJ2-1,TGTGCCAGCAGCTTAGCTCCTAGCGGGAGTGGCAATGAGCAGTTCTTC,CASSLAPSGSGNEQFF
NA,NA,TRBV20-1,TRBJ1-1,TGCAGTGCTATTCAGGTAGTAGTAACTGAAGCTTTCTTT,CSAIQVVVTEAFF
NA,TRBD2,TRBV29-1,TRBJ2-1,TGCAGCGGGGTAGGGGAGGGGATTTACAATGAGCAGTTCTTC,CSGVGEGIYNEQFF
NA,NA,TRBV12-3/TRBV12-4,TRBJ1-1,TGTGCCAGCAGCCTCCACGCTACTGAAGCTTTCTTT,CASSLHATEAFF
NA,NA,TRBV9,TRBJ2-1,TGTGCCAGCAGCGCGACCGGCCTAGCGTTCAATGAGCAGTTCTTC,CASSATGLAFNEQFF
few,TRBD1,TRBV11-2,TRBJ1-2,TGTGCCAGCAGTACGACAGGGGCTTCCTTTGGCTACACCTTC,CASSTTGASFGYTF
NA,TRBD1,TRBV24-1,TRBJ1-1,TGTGCCACTTCACCGATAACAGGGGTCACTGAAGCTTTCTTT,CATSPITGVTEAFF
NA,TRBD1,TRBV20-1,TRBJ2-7,TGCAGTTATTCTTGGACAGGCTCCTACGAGCAGTACTTC,CSYSWTGSYEQYF
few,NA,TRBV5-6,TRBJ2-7,TGTGCCAGCAGCTTCCGACAGAACTACGAGCAGTACTTC,CASSFRQNYEQYF
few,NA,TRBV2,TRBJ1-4,TGTGCCAGCAGTGAAGCTCGGTTACCTGAAAAACTGTTTTTT,CASSEARLPEKLFF
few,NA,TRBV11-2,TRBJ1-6,TGTGCCAGCAGCTTAGCCAGGGGCGCTAATTCACCCCTCCACTTT,CASSLARGANSPLHF
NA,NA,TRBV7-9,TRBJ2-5,TGTGCCAGCAGCTTAGACGGGAACCCGCAAGAGACCCAGTACTTC,CASSLDGNPQETQYF
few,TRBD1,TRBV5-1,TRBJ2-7,TGCGCCAGCAGCTTTTCTGGGGGACAGGGGTTCTACGAGCAGTACTTC,CASSFSGGQGFYEQYF
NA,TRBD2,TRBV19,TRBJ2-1,TGTGCCAGTAGTGAGCGGACTAGCCTCAATGAGCAGTTCTTC,CASSERTSLNEQFF
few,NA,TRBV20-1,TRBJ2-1,TGCAGTGGCCGACTCCTCACGGCCAATGAGCAGTTCTTC,CSGRLLTANEQFF
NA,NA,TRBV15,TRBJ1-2,TGTGCCACCAGCAGAGTGTGGGGGAACTATGGCTACACCTTC,CATSRVWGNYGYTF
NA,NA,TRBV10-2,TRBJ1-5,TGCGCCAGCAGAGGGGATATCCATCAGCCCCAGCATTTT,CASRGDIHQPQHF
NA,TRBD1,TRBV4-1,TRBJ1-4,TGCGCCAGCAGCCAAGCAGGGGGCTCTAATGAAAAACTGTTTTTT,CASSQAGGSNEKLFF
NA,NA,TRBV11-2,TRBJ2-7,TGTGCCAGCAGCTTAATACTTCATAACTACGAGCAGTACTTC,CASSLILHNYEQYF
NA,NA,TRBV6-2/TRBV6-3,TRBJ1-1,TGTGCCAGCAGTTTCTCTTGGGTGACTAACACTGAAGCTTTCTTT,CASSFSWVTNTEAFF
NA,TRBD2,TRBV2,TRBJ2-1,TGTGCCAGCAGGTTCGCGGGGGGAAAGGGTGAGCAGTTCTTC,CASRFAGGKGEQFF
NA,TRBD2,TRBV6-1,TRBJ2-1,TGTGCCAGCAGTACCCAGCGGGAGGTTGCCAATGAGCAGTTCTTC,CASSTQREVANEQFF
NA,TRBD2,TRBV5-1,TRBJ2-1,TGCGCCAGCAGCTTACCCCCGGGAGGAGTCACCTACAATGAGCAGTTCTTC,CASSLPPGGVTYNEQFF
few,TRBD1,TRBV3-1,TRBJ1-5,TGTGCCAGCAGCCAAGATGGGCCTCAGGGGGCCGAGCCCCAGCATTTT,CASSQDGPQGAEPQHF
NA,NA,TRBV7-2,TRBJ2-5,TGTGCCAGCAGCTTAGGACAATCTTCTAGCAAGCAGTACTTC,CASSLGQSSSKQYF
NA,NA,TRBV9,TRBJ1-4,TGTGCCAGCAGCGTAGACTCCTCTAATGAAAAACTGTTTTTT,CASSVDSSNEKLFF
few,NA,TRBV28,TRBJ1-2,TGTGCCAGCAGTACAGGACAGTACTATGGCTACACCTTC,CASSTGQYYGYTF
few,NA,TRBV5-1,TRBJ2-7,TGCGCCAGCAGCTTGGATAATCGCCGGGAGCAGTACTTC,CASSLDNRREQYF
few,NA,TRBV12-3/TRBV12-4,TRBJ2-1,TGTGCCAGCAGAACCAGACAGAATGACAATGAGCAGTTCTTC,CASRTRQNDNEQFF
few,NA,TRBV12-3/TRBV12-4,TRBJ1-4,TGTGCCAGCAGTTTCCGCCTAGTTGACACCATAAACCCAACTAATGAAAAACTGTTTTTT,CASSFRLVDTINPTNEKLFF
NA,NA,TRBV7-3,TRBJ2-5,TGTGCCAGCAGTCGATCTAGCGAAGAGACCCAGTACTTC,CASSRSSEETQYF
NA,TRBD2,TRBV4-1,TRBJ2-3,TGCGCCAGCAGCCAAGTACTAGCGCTAAGCACAGATACGCAGTATTTT,CASSQVLALSTDTQYF
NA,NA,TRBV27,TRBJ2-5,TGTGCCAGCAGTTTTAAGCCCAGGACCGGGGTAGAGACCCAGTACTTC,CASSFKPRTGVETQYF
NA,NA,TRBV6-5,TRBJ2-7,TGTGCCAGCAGTTACGACGGCACCTACGAGCAGTACTTC,CASSYDGTYEQYF
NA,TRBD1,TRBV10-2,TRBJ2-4,TGCGCCAGCAGCTCCGGGACAGAGATAAACATTCAGTACTTC,CASSSGTEINIQYF
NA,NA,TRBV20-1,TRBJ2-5,TGCAGTGCTAGACACGTGGCGGGGGCAGGGGAGACCCAGTACTTC,CSARHVAGAGETQYF
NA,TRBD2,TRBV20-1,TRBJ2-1,TGCAGTGCTGCTCCGGGACTAGCGGTTAGGACGCAGTTCTTC,CSAAPGLAVRTQFF
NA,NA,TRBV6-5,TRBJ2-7,TGTGCCAGCAGGCTCTCCGGACAGCGCGAGATTCCCTACGAGCAGTACTTC,CASRLSGQREIPYEQYF
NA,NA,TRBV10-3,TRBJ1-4,TGTGCCACCAGAAGTAATGAAAAACTGTTTTTT,CATRSNEKLFF
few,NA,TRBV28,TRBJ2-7,TGTGCCAGCAGTTCCCCTGCACTAGCCTACGAGCAGTACTTC,CASSSPALAYEQYF
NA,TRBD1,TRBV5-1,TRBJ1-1,TGCGCCAGCAGCTTGGGGACGGGACAGGTTGAAGCTTTCTTT,CASSLGTGQVEAFF
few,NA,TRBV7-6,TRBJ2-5,TGTGCCAGCATCGTACATGCGGGACAGTCTAGCGAAATGGAAGAGACCCAGTACTTC,CASIVHAGQSSEMEETQYF
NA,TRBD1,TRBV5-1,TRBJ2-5,TGCGCCAGCAGCTTGGGGGACAGGGGTGTGGAGACCCAGTACTTC,CASSLGDRGVETQYF
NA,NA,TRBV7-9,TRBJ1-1,TGTGCCAGCAGCTTAGGGTCTGCAAGGGCTTTCTTT,CASSLGSARAFF
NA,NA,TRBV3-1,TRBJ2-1,TGTGCCAGCAGCGAACCGGGGCAATCCTACAATGAGCAGTTCTTC,CASSEPGQSYNEQFF
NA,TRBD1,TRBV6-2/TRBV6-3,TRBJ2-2,TGTGCCAGCAGTTACGGTCGACAGGGAACCGGGGAGCTGTTTTTT,CASSYGRQGTGELFF
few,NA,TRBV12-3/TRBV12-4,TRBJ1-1,TGTGCCAGCAGTAACAAACTCGGGAACACTGAAGCTTTCTTT,CASSNKLGNTEAFF
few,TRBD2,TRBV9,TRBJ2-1,TGTGCCAGCAGTGGGACTAGCGTGGATGAGCAGTTCTTC,CASSGTSVDEQFF